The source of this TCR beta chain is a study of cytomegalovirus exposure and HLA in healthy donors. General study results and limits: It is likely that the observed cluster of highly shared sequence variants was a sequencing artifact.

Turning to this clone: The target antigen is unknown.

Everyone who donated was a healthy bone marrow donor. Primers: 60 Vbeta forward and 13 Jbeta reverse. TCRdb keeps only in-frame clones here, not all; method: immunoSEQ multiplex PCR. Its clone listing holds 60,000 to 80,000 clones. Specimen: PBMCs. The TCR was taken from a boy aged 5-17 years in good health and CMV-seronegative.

The CDR3 region has the DNA TGCGCCAGCAGCTTGGTAGCGGGGGACCCCCAGCAGTACTTC. This gives the protein CASSLVAGDPQQYF. The chain carries TRBV5-1 and TRBJ2-7, with 9 bases lining up with TRBD2. Germline-derived CDR1 and CDR2 are SGHRS and YFSETQ. Trimming cost V 0 bases and J 8 bases; bases outside gene matches: 6. The CDR3 totals 14 residues.